This is a list of T cell receptor beta chains from one sample in a study of T cells in Graves' hyperthyroidism and ophthalmopathy. TCRdb fed the multiplex PCR reads into MiXCR, producing one record per CDR3 protein. The sample contains 300,000 or so distinct CDR3 sequences, roughly a fifth of which appear only once. The sequencing sample was made of blood. The source of these receptors is a woman in her forties or fifties with Graves' hyperthyroidism. Both conserved end residues are part of each CDR3. Clone size appears in some rows only: once, few, many, or a class for an expanded clone.

clone size	CDR3 length	V gene	J gene	CDR3 protein
few	16	TRBV7-9	TRBJ2-5	CASSSPPGQAQETQYF
few	13	TRBV10-2	TRBJ1-2	CASKGTGANGYTF
-	15	TRBV7-9	TRBJ2-1	CASSFRLASYNEQFF
many	16	TRBV7-9	TRBJ2-3	CASSSSLARSTDTQYF
-	14	TRBV19	TRBJ1-6	CASNVGQTSSPLHF
-	15	TRBV3-1	TRBJ1-2	CASSQGAVRAGGYTF
-	19	TRBV7-3	TRBJ2-5	CASSLRGPVGGEGQETQYF
few	13	TRBV19	TRBJ1-5	CASSTGLNQPQHF
many	15	TRBV2	TRBJ2-5	CASTGQGIMGETQYF
many	14	TRBV7-9	TRBJ2-5	CASSLVRDQETQYF
many	14	TRBV11-3	TRBJ2-5	CASSLEAVRETQYF
-	14	TRBV28	TRBJ2-3	CASRVAWGTDTQYF
many	16	TRBV5-1	TRBJ2-1	CASSLPGTSGHNEQFF
-	15	TRBV13	TRBJ2-1	CASSKRLRDGNEQFF
many	17	TRBV3-1	TRBJ1-1	CASRDQGAGAWDTEAFF
many	15	TRBV28	TRBJ2-4	CASSSRDRVGNIQYF
many	14	TRBV11-2	TRBJ1-1	CASSHSGGGIQAFF
few	15	TRBV5-1	TRBJ1-6	CASSLGPGQNSPLHF
once	17	TRBV6-5	TRBJ2-7	CASSYSMGDRVGYEQYF
-	13	TRBV2	TRBJ1-2	CASSERAGNGYTF
many	14	TRBV11-2	TRBJ2-7	CASSSERTSYEQYF
many	15	TRBV3-1	TRBJ2-2	CASSPTSGNTGELFF
many	15	TRBV5-1	TRBJ2-7	CASSLGLAGTYEQYF
-	14	TRBV6-6	TRBJ2-5	CASSYGGPLETQYF